This section outlines one T cell receptor beta chain sequence together with its context. This sample was taken from a study of CD8 T cells in ankylosing spondylitis. TCRdb re-called the 5' RACE reads with MiXCR, one entry per CDR3 protein. Among around 130,000 distinct CDR3 sequences, about an eighth were seen once, and the ten largest hold 2.5% to 3%. The CDR3 has 17 amino acids. V shed 2 bases and J shed 6 bases, with 20 bases lying between them. Germline assignment: CDR1 SGHDN and CDR2 FVKESK. Sample: blood, either unsorted or a sorted T cell fraction (not recorded which). The chain carries TRBV14 and TRBJ2-1; TRBD2 might be the D (7 bases). The clonotype originates from a female donor with ankylosing spondylitis or in good health (not recorded which). The CDR3 here is CASSQRSGASGVNEQFF. The CDR3 DNA follows: TGTGCCAGCAGCCAAAGGTCGGGGGCTAGCGGTGTCAATGAGCAGTTCTTC.